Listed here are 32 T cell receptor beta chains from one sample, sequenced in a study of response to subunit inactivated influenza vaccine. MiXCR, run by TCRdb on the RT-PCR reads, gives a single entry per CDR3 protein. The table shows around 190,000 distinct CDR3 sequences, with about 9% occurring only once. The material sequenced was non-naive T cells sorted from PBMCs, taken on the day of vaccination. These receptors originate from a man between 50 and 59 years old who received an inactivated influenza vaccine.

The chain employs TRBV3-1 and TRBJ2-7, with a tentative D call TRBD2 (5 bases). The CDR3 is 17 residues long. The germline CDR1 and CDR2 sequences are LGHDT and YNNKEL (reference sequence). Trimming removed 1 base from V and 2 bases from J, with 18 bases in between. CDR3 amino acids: CASSQVIIRGPTYEQYF. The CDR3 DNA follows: TGTGCCAGCAGCCAAGTAATTATTCGAGGGCCTACCTACGAGCAGTACTTC.

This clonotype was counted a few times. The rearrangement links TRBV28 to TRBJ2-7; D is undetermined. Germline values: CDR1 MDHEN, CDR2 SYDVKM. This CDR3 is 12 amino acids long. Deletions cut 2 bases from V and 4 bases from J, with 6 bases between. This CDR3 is CASSLAHYEQYF. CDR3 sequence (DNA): TGTGCCAGCAGTTTAGCTCATTACGAGCAGTACTTC.

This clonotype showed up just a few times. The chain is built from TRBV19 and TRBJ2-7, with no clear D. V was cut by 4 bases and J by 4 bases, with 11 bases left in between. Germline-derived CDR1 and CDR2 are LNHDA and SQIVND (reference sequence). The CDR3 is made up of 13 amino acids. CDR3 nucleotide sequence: TGTGCCAGTAGTAAGGCCAGAGGTTACGAGCAGTACTTC. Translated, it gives CASSKARGYEQYF.

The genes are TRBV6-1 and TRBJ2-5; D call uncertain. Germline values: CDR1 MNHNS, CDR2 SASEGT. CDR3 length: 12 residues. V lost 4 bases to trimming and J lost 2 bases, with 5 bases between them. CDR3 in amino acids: CASSGRQETQYF. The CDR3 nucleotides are TGTGCCAGCAGTGGACGTCAAGAGACCCAGTACTTC.

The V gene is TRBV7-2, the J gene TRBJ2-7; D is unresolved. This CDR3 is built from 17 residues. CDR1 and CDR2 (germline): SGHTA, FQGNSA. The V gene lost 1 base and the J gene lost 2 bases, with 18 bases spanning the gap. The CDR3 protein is CASSLGGGDYLAYEQYF. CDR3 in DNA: TGTGCCAGCAGCTTAGGGGGTGGGGATTATCTTGCCTACGAGCAGTACTTC. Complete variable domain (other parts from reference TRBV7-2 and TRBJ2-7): GAGVSQSPSNKVTEKGKDVELRCDPISGHTALYWYRQSLGQGLEFLIYFQGNSAPDKSGLPSDRFSAERTGGSVSTLTIQRTQQEDSAVYLCASSLGGGDYLAYEQYFGPGTRLTVT.

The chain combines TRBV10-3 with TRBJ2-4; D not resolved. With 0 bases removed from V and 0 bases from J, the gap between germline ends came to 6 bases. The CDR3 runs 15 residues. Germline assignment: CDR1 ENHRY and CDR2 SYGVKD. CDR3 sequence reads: CAISESTGAKNIQYF. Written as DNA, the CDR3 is TGTGCCATCAGTGAGTCAACGGGAGCCAAAAACATTCAGTACTTC.

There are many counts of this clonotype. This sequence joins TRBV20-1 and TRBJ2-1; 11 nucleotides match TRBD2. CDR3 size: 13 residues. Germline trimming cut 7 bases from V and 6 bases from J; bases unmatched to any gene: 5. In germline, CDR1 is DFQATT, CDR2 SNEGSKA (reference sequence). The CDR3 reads CSGPGLAGNEQFF. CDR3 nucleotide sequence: TGCAGTGGGCCAGGACTAGCGGGCAATGAGCAGTTCTTC.

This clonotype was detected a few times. The CDR3 loop reads CSAPPGQGSNEQYF. The CDR3 DNA reads as TGCAGTGCGCCCCCGGGACAGGGGAGTAACGAGCAGTACTTC. The V call is TRBV20-1, the J call TRBJ2-7; 10 bases match TRBD1. V trimming: 6 bases; J trimming: 5 bases; junction bases outside the gene matches: 10. Germline V gene data show CDR1 as DFQATT and CDR2 as SNEGSKA (reference sequence). This CDR3 contains 14 residues.

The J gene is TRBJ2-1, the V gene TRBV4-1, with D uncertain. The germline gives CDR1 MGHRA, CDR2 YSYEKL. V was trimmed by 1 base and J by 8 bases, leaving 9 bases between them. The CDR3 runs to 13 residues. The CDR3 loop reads CASSQVGRDEQFF. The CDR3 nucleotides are TGCGCCAGCAGCCAAGTCGGTAGGGATGAGCAGTTCTTC.

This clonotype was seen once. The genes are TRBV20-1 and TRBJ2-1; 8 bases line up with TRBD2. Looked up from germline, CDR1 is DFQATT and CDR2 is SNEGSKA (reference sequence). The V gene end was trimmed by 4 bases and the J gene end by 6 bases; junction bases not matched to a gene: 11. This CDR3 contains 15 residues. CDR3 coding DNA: TGCAGTGCTACCGCAACTAGCGGAGTCGCCAATGAGCAGTTCTTC. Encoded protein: CSATATSGVANEQFF.

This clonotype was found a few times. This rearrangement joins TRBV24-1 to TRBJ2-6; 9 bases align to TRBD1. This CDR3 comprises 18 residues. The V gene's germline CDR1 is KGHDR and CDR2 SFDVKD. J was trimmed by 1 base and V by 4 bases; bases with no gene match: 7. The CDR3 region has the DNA TGTGCCACCAGTGACTCGGACAGGGGCCAGTCTGGGGCCAACGTCCTGACTTTC. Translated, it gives CATSDSDRGQSGANVLTF.

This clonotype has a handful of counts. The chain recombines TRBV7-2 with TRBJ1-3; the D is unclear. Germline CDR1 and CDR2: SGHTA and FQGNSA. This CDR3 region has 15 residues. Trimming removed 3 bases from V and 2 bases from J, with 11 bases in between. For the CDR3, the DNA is TGTGCCAGCAGCTTGTCCTGGAGCACTGGAAACACCATATATTTT. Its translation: CASSLSWSTGNTIYF.

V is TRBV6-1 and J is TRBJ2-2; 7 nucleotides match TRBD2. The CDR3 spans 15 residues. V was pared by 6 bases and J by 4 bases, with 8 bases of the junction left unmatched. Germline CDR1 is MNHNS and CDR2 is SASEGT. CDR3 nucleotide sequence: TGTGCCAGCAGGACCGGGGGGAGGGGCACCGGGGAGCTGTTTTTT. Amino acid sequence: CASRTGGRGTGELFF.

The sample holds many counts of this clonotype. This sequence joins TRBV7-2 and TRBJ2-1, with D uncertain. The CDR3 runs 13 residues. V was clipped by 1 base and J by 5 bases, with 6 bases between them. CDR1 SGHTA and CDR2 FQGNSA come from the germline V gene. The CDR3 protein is CASSLGLNNEQFF. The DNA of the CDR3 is TGTGCCAGCAGCTTAGGACTCAACAATGAGCAGTTCTTC.

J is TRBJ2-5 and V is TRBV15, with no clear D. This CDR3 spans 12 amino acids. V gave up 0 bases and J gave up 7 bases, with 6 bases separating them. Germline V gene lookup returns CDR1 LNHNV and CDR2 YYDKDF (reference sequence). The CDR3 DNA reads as TGTGCCACCAGCAGAGATGGTGGGACCCAGTACTTC. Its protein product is CATSRDGGTQYF.

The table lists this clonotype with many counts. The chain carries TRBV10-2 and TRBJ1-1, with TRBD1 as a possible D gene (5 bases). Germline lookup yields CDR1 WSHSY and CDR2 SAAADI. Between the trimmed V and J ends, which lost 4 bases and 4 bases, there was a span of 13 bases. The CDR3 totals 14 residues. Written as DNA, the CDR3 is TGCGCCAGCAGTGTTCAGGGAGAGAGCACTGAAGCTTTCTTT. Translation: CASSVQGESTEAFF.

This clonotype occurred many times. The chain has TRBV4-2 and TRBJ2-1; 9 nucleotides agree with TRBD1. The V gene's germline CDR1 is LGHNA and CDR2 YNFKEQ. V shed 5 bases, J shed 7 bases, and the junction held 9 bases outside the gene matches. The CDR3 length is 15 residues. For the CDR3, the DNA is TGTGCCAGCAGCAAGGCCTGGACAGGGGTGAATGAGCAGTTCTTC. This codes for CASSKAWTGVNEQFF.

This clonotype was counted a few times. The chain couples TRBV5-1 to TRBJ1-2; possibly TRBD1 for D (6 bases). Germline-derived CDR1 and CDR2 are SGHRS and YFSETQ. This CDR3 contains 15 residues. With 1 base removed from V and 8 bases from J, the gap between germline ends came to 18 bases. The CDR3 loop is CASSLRAGGDFGYTF. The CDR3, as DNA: TGCGCCAGCAGCTTGAGGGCGGGGGGCGATTTCGGCTACACCTTC. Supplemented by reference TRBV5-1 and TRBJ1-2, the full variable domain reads KAGVTQTPRYLIKTRGQQVTLSCSPISGHRSVSWYQQTPGQGLQFLFEYFSETQRNKGNFPGRFSGRQFSNSRSEMNVSTLELGDSALYLCASSLRAGGDFGYTFGSGTRLTVV.

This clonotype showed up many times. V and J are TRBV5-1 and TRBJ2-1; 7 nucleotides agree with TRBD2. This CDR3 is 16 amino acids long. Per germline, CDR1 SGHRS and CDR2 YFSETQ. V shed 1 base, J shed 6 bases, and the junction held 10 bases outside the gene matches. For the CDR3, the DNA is TGCGCCAGCAGCTTGTCCCCAGGCGGGGGATCCAATGAGCAGTTCTTC. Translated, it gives CASSLSPGGGSNEQFF.

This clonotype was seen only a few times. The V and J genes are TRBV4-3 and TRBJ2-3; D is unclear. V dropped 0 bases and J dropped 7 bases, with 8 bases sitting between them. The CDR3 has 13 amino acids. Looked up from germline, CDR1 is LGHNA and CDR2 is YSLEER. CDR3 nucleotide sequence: TGCGCCAGCAGCCAAGATAAGGCATATACGCAGTATTTT. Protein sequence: CASSQDKAYTQYF.

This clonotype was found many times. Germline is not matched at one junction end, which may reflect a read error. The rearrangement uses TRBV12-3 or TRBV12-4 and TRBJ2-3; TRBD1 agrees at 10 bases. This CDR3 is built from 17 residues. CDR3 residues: CASSLGWGQGISDTQYF. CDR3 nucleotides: TGTGCCAGCAGCTTAGGATGGGGACAGGGGATCTCAGATACGCAGTATTTT.

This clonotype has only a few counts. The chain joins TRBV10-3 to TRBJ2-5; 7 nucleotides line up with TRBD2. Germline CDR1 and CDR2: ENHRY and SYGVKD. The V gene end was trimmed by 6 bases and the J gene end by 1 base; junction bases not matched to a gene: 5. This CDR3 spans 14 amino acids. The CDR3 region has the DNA TGTGCCATCAGGAGCGGGACGGGCCAAGAGACCCAGTACTTC. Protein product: CAIRSGTGQETQYF.

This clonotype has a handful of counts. DNA of the CDR3: TGCGCCAGCAGCCAAGATAGCGCAGGGGTAGCCAAAAACATTCAGTACTTC. It translates to CASSQDSAGVAKNIQYF. The V call is TRBV4-3, the J call TRBJ2-4, with D perhaps TRBD1 (6 bases). Germline loops: CDR1 LGHNA, CDR2 YSLEER. Trimming took 0 bases from V and 0 from J, leaving 12 bases between them. The CDR3 consists of 17 residues.

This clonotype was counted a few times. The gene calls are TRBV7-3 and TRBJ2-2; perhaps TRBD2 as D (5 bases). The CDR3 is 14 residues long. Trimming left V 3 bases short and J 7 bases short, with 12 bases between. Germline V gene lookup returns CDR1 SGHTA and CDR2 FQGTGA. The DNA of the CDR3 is TGTGCCAGCAGCTTTCGGTCGGGGAGCGGGGAGCTGTTTTTT. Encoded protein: CASSFRSGSGELFF. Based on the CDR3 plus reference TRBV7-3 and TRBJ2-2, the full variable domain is GAGVSQTPSNKVTEKGKYVELRCDPISGHTALYWYRQSLGQGPEFLIYFQGTGAADDSGLPNDRFFAVRPEGSVSTLKIQRTERGDSAVYLCASSFRSGSGELFFGEGSRLTVL.

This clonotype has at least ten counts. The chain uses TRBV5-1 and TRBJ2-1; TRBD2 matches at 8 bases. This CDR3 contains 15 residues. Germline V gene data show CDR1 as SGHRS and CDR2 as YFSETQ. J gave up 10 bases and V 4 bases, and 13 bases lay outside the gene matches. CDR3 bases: TGCGCCAGCAGCCTCGGGACTAGTTTAGTGGACGAGCAGTTCTTC. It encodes CASSLGTSLVDEQFF.

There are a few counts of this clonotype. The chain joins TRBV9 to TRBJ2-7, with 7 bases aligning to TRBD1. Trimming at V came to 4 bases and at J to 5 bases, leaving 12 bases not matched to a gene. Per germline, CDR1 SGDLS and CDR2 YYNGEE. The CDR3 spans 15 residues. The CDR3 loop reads CASSPWLGQPHEQYF. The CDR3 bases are TGTGCCAGCAGCCCCTGGCTGGGACAGCCCCACGAGCAGTACTTC.

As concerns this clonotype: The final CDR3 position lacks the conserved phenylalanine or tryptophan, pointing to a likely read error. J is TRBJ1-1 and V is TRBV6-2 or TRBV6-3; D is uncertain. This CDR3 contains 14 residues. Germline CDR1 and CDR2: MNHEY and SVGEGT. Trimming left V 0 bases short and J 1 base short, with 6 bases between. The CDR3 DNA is TGTGCCAGCAGTTACTCCCTGGGGAACACTGAAGCTTTCTTA. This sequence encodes CASSYSLGNTEAFL.

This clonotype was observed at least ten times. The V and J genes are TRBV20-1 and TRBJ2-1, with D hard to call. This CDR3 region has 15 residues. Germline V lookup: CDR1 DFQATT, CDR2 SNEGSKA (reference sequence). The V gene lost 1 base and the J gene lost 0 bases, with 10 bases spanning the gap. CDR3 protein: CSARGISVSYNEQFF. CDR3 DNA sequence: TGCAGTGCTAGAGGAATCTCGGTCTCCTACAATGAGCAGTTCTTC.

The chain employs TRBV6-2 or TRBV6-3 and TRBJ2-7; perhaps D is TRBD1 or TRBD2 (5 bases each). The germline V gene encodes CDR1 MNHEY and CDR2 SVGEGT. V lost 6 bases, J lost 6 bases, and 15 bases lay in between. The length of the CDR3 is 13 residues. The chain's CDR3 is CASRPGAGGEQYF. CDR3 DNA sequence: TGTGCCAGCAGACCCGGGGCTGGGGGCGAGCAGTACTTC.

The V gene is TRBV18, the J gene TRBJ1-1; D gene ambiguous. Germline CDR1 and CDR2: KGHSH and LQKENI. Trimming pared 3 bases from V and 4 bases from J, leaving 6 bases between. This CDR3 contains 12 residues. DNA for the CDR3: TGTGCCAGCTCACCCTACAGCACTGAAGCTTTCTTT. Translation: CASSPYSTEAFF.

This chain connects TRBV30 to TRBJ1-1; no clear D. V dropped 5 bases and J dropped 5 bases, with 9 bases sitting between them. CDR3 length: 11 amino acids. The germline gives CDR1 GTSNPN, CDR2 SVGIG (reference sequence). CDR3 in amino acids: CAWAPVTEAFF. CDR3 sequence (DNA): TGTGCCTGGGCCCCTGTAACTGAAGCTTTCTTT.

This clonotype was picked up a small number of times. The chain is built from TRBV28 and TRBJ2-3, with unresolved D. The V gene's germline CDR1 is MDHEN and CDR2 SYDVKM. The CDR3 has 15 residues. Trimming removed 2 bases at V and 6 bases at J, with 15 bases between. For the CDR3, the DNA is TGTGCCAGCAGTTTAGGGGTGGGGATGGCGGATACGCAGTATTTT. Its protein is CASSLGVGMADTQYF.